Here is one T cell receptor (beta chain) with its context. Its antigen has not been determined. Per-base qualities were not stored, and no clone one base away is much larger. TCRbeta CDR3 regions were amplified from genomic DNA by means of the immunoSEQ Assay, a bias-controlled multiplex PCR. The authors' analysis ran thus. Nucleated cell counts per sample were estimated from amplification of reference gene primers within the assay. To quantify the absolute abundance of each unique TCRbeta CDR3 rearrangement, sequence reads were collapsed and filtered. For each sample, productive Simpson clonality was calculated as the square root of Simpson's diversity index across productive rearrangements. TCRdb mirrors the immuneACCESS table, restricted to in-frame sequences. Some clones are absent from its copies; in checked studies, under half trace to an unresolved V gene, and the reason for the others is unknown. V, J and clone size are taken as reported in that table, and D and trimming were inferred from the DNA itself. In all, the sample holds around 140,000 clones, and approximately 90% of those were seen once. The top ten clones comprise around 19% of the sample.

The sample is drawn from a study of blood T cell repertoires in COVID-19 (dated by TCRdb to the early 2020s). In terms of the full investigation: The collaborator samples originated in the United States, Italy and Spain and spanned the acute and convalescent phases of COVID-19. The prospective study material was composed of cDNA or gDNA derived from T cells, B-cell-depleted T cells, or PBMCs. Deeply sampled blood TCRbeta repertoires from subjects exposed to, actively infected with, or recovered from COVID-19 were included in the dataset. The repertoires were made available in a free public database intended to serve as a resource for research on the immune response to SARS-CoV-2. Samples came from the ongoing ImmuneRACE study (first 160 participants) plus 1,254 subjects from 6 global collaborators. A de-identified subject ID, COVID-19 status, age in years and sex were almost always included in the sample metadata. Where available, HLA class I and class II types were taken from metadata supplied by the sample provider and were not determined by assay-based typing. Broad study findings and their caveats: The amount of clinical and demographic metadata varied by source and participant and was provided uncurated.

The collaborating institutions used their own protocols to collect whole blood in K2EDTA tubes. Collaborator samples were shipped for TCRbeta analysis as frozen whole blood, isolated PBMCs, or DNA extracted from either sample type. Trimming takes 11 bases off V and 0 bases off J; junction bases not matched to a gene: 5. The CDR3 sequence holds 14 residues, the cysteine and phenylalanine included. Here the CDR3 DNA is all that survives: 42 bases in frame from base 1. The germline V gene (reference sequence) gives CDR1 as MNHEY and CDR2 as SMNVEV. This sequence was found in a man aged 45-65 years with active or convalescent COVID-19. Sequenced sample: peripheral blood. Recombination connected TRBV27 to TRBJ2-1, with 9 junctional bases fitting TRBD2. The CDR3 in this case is CAAVSGSSYNEQFF. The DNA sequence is TGTGCCGCCGTTAGCGGGAGCTCCTACAATGAGCAGTTCTTC.